This T cell receptor beta chain was captured by sequencing in a study of cytomegalovirus exposure and HLA in healthy donors. In regard to this clone: Its matching antigen is unknown.

Findings and limits, study-wide: Immune exposure data for these donors was limited to CMV serostatus. A few chains tied to CMV proved CMV antigen-specific in vitro.

The PCR ran on 60 Vbeta and 13 Jbeta primers. Produced via immunoSEQ multiplex PCR; TCRdb's table is partial and in-frame only. The sample holds 200,000 to 250,000 clones, approximately 79% seen once. There are 19 residues in the CDR3. CDR1 is SEHNR and CDR2 is FQNEAQ in the germline V gene (reference sequence). V lost 0 bases, J lost 3 bases, and 20 bases lay in between. Sample: PBMCs. V and J are TRBV7-9 and TRBJ2-2; a possible D gene is TRBD2 (5 bases). This receptor was identified in a man between 18 and 35 years old in good health and CMV-seronegative. CDR3 sequence reads: CASSLAQNSGNWDTGELFF. The DNA of the CDR3 is TGTGCCAGCAGCTTAGCGCAGAACTCGGGAAACTGGGACACCGGGGAGCTGTTTTTT. The full variable domain, in which reference TRBV7-9 and TRBJ2-2 provide the parts outside the CDR3, is DTGVSQNPRHKITKRGQNVTFRCDPISEHNRLYWYRQTLGQGPEFLTYFQNEAQLEKSRLLSDRFSAERPKGSFSTLEIQRTEQGDSAMYLCASSLAQNSGNWDTGELFFGEGSRLTVL.